These T cell receptor beta chains were read from a single sample in a study of blood T cell repertoires in COVID-19. Data came from immunoSEQ multiplex PCR; TCRdb stores just in-frame clones and leaves some out. The table includes 300,000 to 350,000 clones, around 85% detected once. Sequencing was performed on PBMCs or T cells enriched from blood (not recorded which). These receptors were taken from a young man who had recovered from COVID-19. Each CDR3 is given with its conserved first and last residue. A D gene is named only where the DNA matches it firmly. Size values are once, few and many counts, or a class for expanded clones, and some rows have none.

V	D	size	J	DNA	CDR3
TRBV6-1	TRBD2	-	TRBJ2-5	TGTGCCAGCAGTGAATGGCTAGCGGGGGAACGAGAGACCCAGTACTTC	CASSEWLAGERETQYF
TRBV25-1	-	-	TRBJ1-6	TGTGCCAGCAGTGAACCTCGAGGAGGGGTAAATTCACCCCTCCACTTT	CASSEPRGGVNSPLHF
TRBV11-1	-	-	TRBJ1-1	TGTGCCAGCAGCCAGCGGGGGACGGTGAACACTGAAGCTTTCTTT	CASSQRGTVNTEAFF
TRBV7-2	TRBD2	-	TRBJ2-3	TGTGCCAGCAGCTTAGTGGCCCTAGCGGGGAGCACAGATACGCAGTATTTT	CASSLVALAGSTDTQYF
TRBV30	-	-	TRBJ2-2	TGTGCCTGGAGTGTACGGGGAGCCACCGGGGAGCTGTTTTTT	CAWSVRGATGELFF
TRBV5-1	TRBD1	-	TRBJ1-2	TGCGCCAGCAGCTTGACAGGGGGCAACTATGGCTACACCTTC	CASSLTGGNYGYTF
TRBV27	-	few	TRBJ1-5	TGTGCCAGCAGGATAACCTCCGGGACACTGGGTGGGCCCCAGCATTTT	CASRITSGTLGGPQHF
TRBV6-2/TRBV6-3	TRBD1	once	TRBJ2-7	TGTGCCAGCAGTACGACAGGGGGCCACTCCTACGAGCAGTACTTC	CASSTTGGHSYEQYF
TRBV5-4	-	once	TRBJ1-2	TGTGCCAGCAGCACAGAGATTGGGGGGTACTATGGCTACACCTTC	CASSTEIGGYYGYTF
TRBV14	TRBD1	-	TRBJ1-2	TGTGCCAGCAGCCAAGATCTCTGGACAGGGGATGGCTACACCTTC	CASSQDLWTGDGYTF
TRBV7-3	TRBD1	once	TRBJ1-2	TGTGCCAGCAGCTTTTACAGGGGGAGCGACTACACCTTC	CASSFYRGSDYTF
TRBV7-7	-	-	TRBJ2-2	TGTGCTAGCAGCCTGGGCATGGGCACCGGGGAGCTGTTTTTT	CASSLGMGTGELFF
TRBV30	TRBD2	-	TRBJ2-1	TGTGCCTGGAGTGTAACTAGCGGTGGCTATGAGCAGTTCTTC	CAWSVTSGGYEQFF
TRBV7-9	TRBD2	-	TRBJ2-1	TGTGCCAGCAGCTTATATCTAGCGGGGGGGAACAATGAGCAGTTCTTC	CASSLYLAGGNNEQFF
TRBV6-5	TRBD2	-	TRBJ2-2	TGTGCCAGCAGTACCGGGACTAGCGGGTTGGGGGAGCTGTTTTTT	CASSTGTSGLGELFF
TRBV4-2	-	-	TRBJ1-1	TGTGCCAGCAGCCAAGAGACAGGGAACACTGAAGCTTTCTTT	CASSQETGNTEAFF
TRBV5-4	TRBD1	-	TRBJ2-5	TGTGCCAGCAGCCCGGGACAGACCCAAGAGACCCAGTACTTC	CASSPGQTQETQYF
TRBV19	-	-	TRBJ1-1	TGTGCCAGTAGTATAGATGGGCAGGGAAACACTGAAGCTTTCTTT	CASSIDGQGNTEAFF
TRBV29-1	TRBD1	-	TRBJ2-3	TGCAGCGTTACAGGGGGCAGGATGGGCACAGATACGCAGTATTTT	CSVTGGRMGTDTQYF
TRBV5-5	-	-	TRBJ1-2	TGTGCCAGCAGCTTGCCAGGGTTGAACTATGGCTACACCTTC	CASSLPGLNYGYTF
TRBV9	TRBD1	-	TRBJ2-5	TGTGCCAGCAGCCCTAGGGGGACAGAGCAAGAGACCCAGTACTTC	CASSPRGTEQETQYF
TRBV19	TRBD1	-	TRBJ1-4	TGTGCCAGTAGCCCCTGGTGGGGACAGGACGCTGAAAAACTGTTTTTT	CASSPWWGQDAEKLFF
TRBV6-2/TRBV6-3	TRBD1	-	TRBJ1-5	TGTGCCAGCAGTTCGGGACAGCTTAGCAATCAGCCCCAGCATTTT	CASSSGQLSNQPQHF
TRBV7-8	-	-	TRBJ1-6	TGTGCCAGCAGCTCCGGGAGTTTCTATAATTCACCCCTCCACTTT	CASSSGSFYNSPLHF
TRBV18	-	-	TRBJ2-2	TGTGCCAGCTCACAGGGACAAACCACCGGGGAGCTGTTTTTT	CASSQGQTTGELFF
TRBV5-5	TRBD1	-	TRBJ1-4	TGTGCCAGCAGCACAACAGGGGTCGCTAATGAAAAACTGTTTTTT	CASSTTGVANEKLFF
TRBV4-3	TRBD1	-	TRBJ2-7	TGCGCCAGCAGCTCCCGGACAGGGGGAGAGCAGTACTTC	CASSSRTGGEQYF
TRBV7-9	TRBD1	-	TRBJ1-4	TGTGCCAGCAGCTTGTCACAGGGGCCAACTAATGAAAAACTGTTTTTT	CASSLSQGPTNEKLFF
TRBV19	-	-	TRBJ1-1	TGTGCCAGTAGTATGGCCCAGGGCGTCGGCACTGAAGCTTTCTTT	CASSMAQGVGTEAFF